This TCR beta chain was captured in a study of T cell repertoires in cytomegalovirus infection. The wider study: Well-studied HLA-B-restricted CMV epitopes were used in the study alongside recently identified HLA-C-restricted ones. An indication of both CMV infection and matching HLA type came from public TCR beta signatures. General study findings and limits: In two of eight donors, the top clonotype was HLA-C-restricted CMV-specific.

Of note for this clonotype: Its antigen is unknown.

The CDR3 has 15 residues. Trimming removed 0 bases at V and 6 bases at J, with 10 bases between. The germline gives CDR1 SGHNT, CDR2 YYREEE (reference sequence). Each CDR3 protein is one row after TCRdb ran MiXCR on the reads. The sample consists of over 250,000 distinct CDR3 sequences, around 20% of them appearing once. The sequencing here drew on cultured PBMCs, taken from culture after CMV antigen stimulation. This clonotype was obtained from a human donor in good health (CMV status not recorded). Some clones in this sample may be carry-over from other donors' samples. The J gene is TRBJ1-6, the V gene TRBV5-4, with D uncertain. CDR3 coding DNA: TGTGCCAGCAGCTTGGCCACGGAGGCTAATTCACCCCTCCACTTT. The encoded protein is CASSLATEANSPLHF.